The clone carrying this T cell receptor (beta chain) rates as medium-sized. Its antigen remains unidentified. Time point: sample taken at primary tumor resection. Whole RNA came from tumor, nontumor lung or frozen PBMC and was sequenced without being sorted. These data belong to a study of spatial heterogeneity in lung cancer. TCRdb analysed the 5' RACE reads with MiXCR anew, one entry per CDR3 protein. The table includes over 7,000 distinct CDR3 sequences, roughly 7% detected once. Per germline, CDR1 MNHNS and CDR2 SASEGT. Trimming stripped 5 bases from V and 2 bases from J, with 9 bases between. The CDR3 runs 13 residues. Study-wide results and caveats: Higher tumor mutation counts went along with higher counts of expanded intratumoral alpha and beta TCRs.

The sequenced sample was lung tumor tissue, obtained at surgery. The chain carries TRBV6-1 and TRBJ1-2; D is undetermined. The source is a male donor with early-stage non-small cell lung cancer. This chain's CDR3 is CASSKQENYGYTF. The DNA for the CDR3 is TGTGCCAGCAGTAAGCAGGAGAACTATGGCTACACCTTC.